This T cell receptor (beta chain) was recovered during a study of blood T cell repertoires in COVID-19 (dated by TCRdb to 2018 to 2021). Background on the whole study: Samples from collaborators originated in the United States, Italy and Spain and spanned both the acute and convalescent phases of COVID-19. The repertoires were released in a freely available public database intended as a resource for research on the immune response to SARS-CoV-2. The material from the prospective study consisted of cDNA or gDNA derived from T cells, B-cell-depleted T cells, or PBMCs. Where available, HLA class I and class II types were obtained from metadata supplied by the sample provider rather than from assay-based typing. Sample metadata almost always included a de-identified subject ID, COVID-19 status, age in years and sex. The dataset comprised deeply sampled blood TCRbeta repertoires from subjects exposed to, actively infected with, or recovered from COVID-19. Samples were obtained from the ongoing ImmuneRACE study (first 160 participants) and from 950 to 1,500 subjects provided by 6 global collaborators.

The immunoSEQ Assay, a bias-controlled multiplex PCR, was used to amplify TCRbeta CDR3 regions from genomic DNA. Turning to the authors' computational methods: The number of nucleated cells in each sample was estimated from the amplification of reference gene primers within the assay. To quantify the absolute abundance of each unique TCRbeta CDR3 rearrangement, sequence reads were collapsed and filtered. For each sample, productive Simpson clonality was calculated as the square root of Simpson's diversity index over productive rearrangements. Imported from immuneACCESS, the table was reduced by TCRdb to in-frame sequences with V and J called. These copies leave out some clones; in studies compared against another copy, an unresolved V gene accounts for under half, and the cause of the remainder is not known. Clone size and the V and J calls come from that table; the DNA yielded D and trimming. This sample comprises approximately 54,000 clones, more than 90% of them detected only once. The top ten constitute roughly 3.9% of the sample.

There are 20 amino acids in the CDR3, from cysteine to phenylalanine inclusive. Of the read, only the CDR3 DNA is kept; its 60 bases are in frame from base 1. V is cut back by 3 bases and J by 0 bases, with 18 bases in the junction unmatched. As encoded in the germline V gene (reference sequence), CDR1 is LNHDA while CDR2 is SQIVND. This clone was recorded a few times. Its specific antigen is unknown. No base-level quality is on record; no much larger clone is a single base apart. General study outcomes and caveats: The quantity of clinical and demographic metadata differed by source and by participant and was supplied without curation.

The collaborating institutions used their own protocols to collect whole blood in K2EDTA tubes. Collaborator samples were shipped for TCRbeta analysis as frozen whole blood, isolated PBMCs, or DNA extracted from either sample type. The chain joins TRBV19 to TRBJ2-3; TRBD2 aligns with 7 central bases. Material: peripheral blood. This clonotype was sampled from a man over 45 with acute or convalescent COVID-19. The bases read TGTGCCAGTAGTATTCAGGGTGTGAGGGCCGGGGGGATTAGCACAGATACGCAGTATTTT. This is translated as CASSIQGVRAGGISTDTQYF.